The 2 T cell receptor beta chains below were found in one sample sequenced in a study of cytomegalovirus exposure and HLA in healthy donors. The PCR used 60 Vbeta and 13 Jbeta primers. Repertoires were generated with immunoSEQ multiplex PCR, while TCRdb's copy carries only in-frame clones and drops some. The sample includes around 91,000 clones, 64% seen only once; the top ten take roughly 3.2%. The sequencing input was PBMCs. These receptors all come from a man aged 55 to 70 in good health and CMV-seronegative.

The chain is built from TRBV2 and TRBJ1-2; the match to TRBD1 covers 8 bases. The CDR3 totals 12 residues. V lost 6 bases and J lost 8; bases outside the gene matches: 5. Germline V gives CDR1 SNHLY, CDR2 FYNNEI. The CDR3 region is CASRRTGKGYTF. The CDR3, as DNA: TGTGCCAGCAGGCGGACAGGGAAGGGCTACACCTTC.

V usage is TRBV30 and J usage is TRBJ1-1, with a possible D match to TRBD1 (5 bases). This CDR3 has 13 amino acids. Looked up from germline, CDR1 is GTSNPN and CDR2 is SVGIG (reference sequence). V gave up 3 bases and J gave up 7 bases, with 15 bases separating them. The CDR3 protein is CAWRAQGPREAFF. The CDR3, as DNA: TGTGCCTGGAGGGCTCAGGGCCCCCGTGAAGCTTTCTTT.